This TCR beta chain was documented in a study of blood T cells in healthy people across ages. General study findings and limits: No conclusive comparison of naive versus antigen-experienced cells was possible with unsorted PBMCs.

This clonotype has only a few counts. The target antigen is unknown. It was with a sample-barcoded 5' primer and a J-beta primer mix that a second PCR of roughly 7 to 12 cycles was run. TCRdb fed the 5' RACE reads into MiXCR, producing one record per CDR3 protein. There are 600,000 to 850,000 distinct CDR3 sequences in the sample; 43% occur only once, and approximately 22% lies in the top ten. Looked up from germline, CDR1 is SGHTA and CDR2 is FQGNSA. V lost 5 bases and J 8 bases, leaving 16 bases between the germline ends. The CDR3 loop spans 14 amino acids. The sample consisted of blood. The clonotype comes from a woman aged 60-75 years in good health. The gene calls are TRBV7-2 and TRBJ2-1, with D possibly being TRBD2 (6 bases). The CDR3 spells CASSPRDSFYEQFF. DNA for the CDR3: TGTGCCAGCAGCCCTCGGGACTCCTTTTATGAGCAGTTCTTC.